The 10 T cell receptor beta chains reported below all come from one sample, sequenced in a study of blood T cell repertoires in COVID-19. Only in-frame clones appear in the TCRdb table, and some are missing; sequencing was by immunoSEQ multiplex PCR. This sample has under 350,000 clones; approximately 90% occur once, and the top ten carry roughly 5%. The sequencing sample was made of peripheral blood. All receptors derive from a man aged 35 to 55 with acute or convalescent COVID-19.

The chain employs TRBV14 and TRBJ2-7; TRBD1 agrees at 11 bases. Germline loops: CDR1 SGHDN, CDR2 FVKESK. With V trimmed by 3 bases and J by 6 bases, 7 bases remained unmatched. The CDR3 sequence is 15 residues long. CDR3 coding DNA: TGTGCCAGCAGCCACCGGGACAGGGGGTGGAGCGAGCAGTACTTC. It specifies CASSHRDRGWSEQYF. Complete variable domain (other parts from reference TRBV14 and TRBJ2-7): EAGVTQFPSHSVIEKGQTVTLRCDPISGHDNLYWYRRVMGKEIKFLLHFVKESKQDESGMPNNRFLAERTGGTYSTLKVQPAELEDSGVYFCASSHRDRGWSEQYFGPGTRLTVT.

The V gene is TRBV5-4, the J gene TRBJ2-2, with unresolved D. The V end was cut by 3 bases, the J end by 0 bases, with 12 bases between. The germline CDR1 and CDR2 sequences are SGHNT and YYREEE (reference sequence). The CDR3 extends over 16 amino acids. The CDR3 coding sequence is TGTGCCAGCAGCTACGGTGCGGCAGCGAACACCGGGGAGCTGTTTTTT. It yields the protein CASSYGAAANTGELFF. Based on the CDR3 plus reference TRBV5-4 and TRBJ2-2, the full variable domain is ETGVTQSPTHLIKTRGQQVTLRCSSQSGHNTVSWYQQALGQGPQFIFQYYREEENGRGNFPPRFSGLQFPNYSSELNVNALELDDSALYLCASSYGAAANTGELFFGEGSRLTVL.

The chain carries TRBV27 and TRBJ2-7, with a weak D call TRBD2 (5 bases). Germline V gives CDR1 MNHEY, CDR2 SMNVEV (reference sequence). Trimming stripped 2 bases from V and 4 bases from J, with 18 bases between. The CDR3 contains 16 residues. CDR3 nucleotide sequence: TGTGCCAGCAGTTTAAGTCGTCGAGGAAGAGGGTACGAGCAGTACTTC. Translation: CASSLSRRGRGYEQYF.

V gene TRBV27 combines with J gene TRBJ2-7, with D unclear. This CDR3 has 11 amino acids. Germline V CDR1 and CDR2: MNHEY, SMNVEV (reference sequence). V was shortened by 4 bases and J by 9 bases, with 10 bases between the two germline ends. The CDR3 reads CASSSGQGQYF. Written as DNA, the CDR3 is TGTGCCAGCAGTTCTGGGCAAGGGCAGTACTTC.

V gene TRBV27 combines with J gene TRBJ2-3, with D possibly being TRBD1 (5 bases). The germline CDR1 and CDR2 sequences are MNHEY and SMNVEV (reference sequence). Trimming removed 6 bases from V and 0 bases from J, with 16 bases in between. The CDR3 extends over 16 amino acids. DNA for the CDR3: TGTGCCAGCAGCTGGGGCAGGGCCTCTAGCACAGATACGCAGTATTTT. It codes for CASSWGRASSTDTQYF.

This chain uses TRBV10-1 with TRBJ2-1, with 9 bases aligning to TRBD1. This CDR3 is 15 amino acids long. Germline CDR1 is WNHNN and CDR2 is SYGVQD (reference sequence). With V trimmed by 2 bases and J by 5 bases, 4 bases remained unmatched. CDR3 bases: TGCGCCAGCAGTGAGGTGACAGGGGGGCACAATGAGCAGTTCTTC. Protein sequence: CASSEVTGGHNEQFF.

The chain uses TRBV2 and TRBJ2-7; D is perhaps TRBD1 (5 bases). This CDR3 is 12 amino acids long. V lost 8 bases and J 2 bases, leaving 10 bases between the germline ends. Germline CDR1 reads SNHLY; CDR2 reads FYNNEI. CDR3 sequence: CASLQGTYEQYF. CDR3 coding DNA: TGTGCCAGCTTGCAGGGTACCTACGAGCAGTACTTC.

V gene TRBV7-3 combines with J gene TRBJ1-1, with 8 bases fitting TRBD1. V was pared by 4 bases and J by 4 bases, with 5 bases of the junction left unmatched. The CDR3 runs to 14 residues. Germline V gene data show CDR1 as SGHTA and CDR2 as FQGTGA. DNA for the CDR3: TGTGCCAGCAGCTCGACAGGGGCTTTCACTGAAGCTTTCTTT. Translation gives CASSSTGAFTEAFF.

The V and J genes are TRBV5-1 and TRBJ2-2; D perhaps matches TRBD1 (5 bases). V lost 3 bases to trimming and J lost 6 bases, with 12 bases between them. Per germline, CDR1 SGHRS and CDR2 YFSETQ. There are 14 residues in the CDR3. CDR3 residues: CASSSALGAGELFF. The DNA of the CDR3 is TGCGCCAGCAGCTCCGCCTTAGGGGCCGGGGAGCTGTTTTTT. Full variable domain (missing parts from reference TRBV5-1 and TRBJ2-2): KAGVTQTPRYLIKTRGQQVTLSCSPISGHRSVSWYQQTPGQGLQFLFEYFSETQRNKGNFPGRFSGRQFSNSRSEMNVSTLELGDSALYLCASSSALGAGELFFGEGSRLTVL.

The J gene is TRBJ2-7, the V gene TRBV10-3; no clear D gene. V lost 2 bases and J 7 bases, leaving 15 bases between the germline ends. The CDR3 is 14 amino acids. Per the germline V gene, CDR1 is ENHRY and CDR2 is SYGVKD. CDR3 loop: CAISEVFRSEEQYF. The CDR3 DNA reads as TGTGCCATCAGTGAGGTCTTCCGCTCGGAGGAGCAGTACTTC.